This entry lists 13 T cell receptor beta chains sequenced from one sample in a study of T-cell reconstitution after alpha-beta-depleted transplantation in children. Preparation of the TCRbeta library involved a method that used unique molecular identifiers. MiXCR, applied by TCRdb to the PCR reads, yields one record per CDR3 protein. The sample records under 350,000 distinct CDR3 sequences, approximately 9.8% being singletons. Specimen: PBMCs from the stem cell graft donor, collected from the stem cell graft. These receptor sequences come from a human donor who donated a stem cell graft to a child with SCID.

This clonotype showed up just a few times. The V and J genes are TRBV20-1 and TRBJ2-7; 9 nucleotides match TRBD2. The trim removed 4 bases at V and 0 bases at J, leaving 4 bases unmatched. Germline V gene lookup returns CDR1 DFQATT and CDR2 SNEGSKA (reference sequence). The CDR3 loop spans 14 amino acids. CDR3 nucleotide sequence: TGCAGTGCTAATAGCGGGGGCCTCTCCTACGAGCAGTACTTC. This codes for CSANSGGLSYEQYF.

CDR3 in amino acids: CASSPGLLWEYF. DNA for the CDR3: TGTGCCAGCAGCCCCGGACTCCTCTGGGAATACTTC. The rearrangement uses TRBV5-6 and TRBJ2-7; D is possibly TRBD2 (5 bases). Per the germline V gene, CDR1 is SGHDT and CDR2 is YYEEEE. The V gene lost 4 bases and the J gene lost 13 bases, with 18 bases spanning the gap. CDR3 size: 12 residues.

This clonotype was seen many times. The chain recombines TRBV7-9 with TRBJ2-2, with D perhaps matching TRBD2 (5 bases). Germline CDR1 is SEHNR and CDR2 is FQNEAQ (reference sequence). The CDR3 has 15 residues. V was pared by 10 bases and J by 3 bases, with 18 bases between. The DNA of the CDR3 is TGTGCCACCCACCTGACGGGGTCGGACACCGGGGAGCTGTTTTTT. Residues: CATHLTGSDTGELFF.

The chain joins TRBV2 to TRBJ2-3, with 7 positions matching TRBD2. This CDR3 spans 16 amino acids. CDR1 is SNHLY and CDR2 is FYNNEI in the germline V gene. With 6 bases clipped from V and 2 bases from J, the junction kept 11 bases outside the gene matches. The DNA for the CDR3 is TGTGCCAGCAGCCCAGGGACTAACGGGATCACAGATACGCAGTATTTT. This codes for CASSPGTNGITDTQYF.

This clonotype was seen a handful of times. V is TRBV4-1 and J is TRBJ1-5; 7 positions agree with TRBD1. The length of the CDR3 is 16 residues. CDR1 and CDR2 from the germline V gene are MGHRA and YSYEKL. V dropped 2 bases and J dropped 6; count of bases not matched to a gene: 10. CDR3 sequence (DNA): TGCGCCAGCAGCCAATTACAGGGGACCGGGGCTCAGCCCCAGCATTTT. Amino acid sequence: CASSQLQGTGAQPQHF.

This clonotype was observed a few times. V gene TRBV5-1 combines with J gene TRBJ1-1; D perhaps matches TRBD1 (5 bases). Germline V gene data show CDR1 as SGHRS and CDR2 as YFSETQ. The CDR3 is 16 residues long. V was shortened by 0 bases and J by 1 base, with 13 bases between the two germline ends. The CDR3 spells CASSLDSRVGNTEAFF. The CDR3 nucleotides read TGCGCCAGCAGCTTGGATTCCAGGGTCGGGAACACTGAAGCTTTCTTT.

This clonotype has a handful of counts. The gene calls are TRBV5-6 and TRBJ2-4; no clear D. Germline CDR1 reads SGHDT; CDR2 reads YYEEEE. The CDR3 contains 15 residues. The V end was cut by 1 base, the J end by 0 bases, with 8 bases between. Here the CDR3 DNA reads TGTGCCAGCAGCTTGCGGTCAGTAGCCAAAAACATTCAGTACTTC. It is translated as CASSLRSVAKNIQYF.

This chain connects TRBV12-3 or TRBV12-4 to TRBJ2-7; D is unresolved. The CDR3 consists of 12 residues. Trimming shortened V by 6 bases and J by 6 bases, and 12 bases separated the two germline ends. CDR3: CASSPSRSEQYF. For the CDR3, the DNA is TGTGCCAGCAGCCCGAGCCGTAGCGAGCAGTACTTC.

The chain couples TRBV12-3 or TRBV12-4 to TRBJ2-2, with D perhaps matching TRBD1 or TRBD2 (5 bases each). The CDR3 sequence is 16 residues long. Trimming stripped 5 bases from V and 3 bases from J, with 16 bases between. CDR3 coding DNA: TGTGCCAGCAGTCACCAAGGTCGAGGGGACACCGGGGAGCTGTTTTTT. Protein sequence: CASSHQGRGDTGELFF.

This clonotype was picked up many times. This chain uses TRBV12-3 or TRBV12-4 with TRBJ1-1; TRBD1 is a possible D gene (5 bases). V was cut by 5 bases and J by 10 bases, with 17 bases left in between. The CDR3 has 13 amino acids. CDR3: CASSGGVGQRAFF. The CDR3 DNA sequence: TGTGCCAGCAGTGGAGGGGTCGGGCAACGAGCTTTCTTT.

This clonotype turned up a few times. V and J are TRBV7-8 and TRBJ1-5; D is uncertain. The germline CDR1 and CDR2 sequences are SGHVS and FQNEAQ. This CDR3 comprises 15 residues. The V end lost 2 bases, the J end lost 0 bases, and 8 bases lay between the germline ends. This chain's CDR3 is CASSLREDSNQPQHF. The DNA of the CDR3 is TGTGCCAGCAGCTTAAGGGAGGATAGCAATCAGCCCCAGCATTTT.

The chain couples TRBV9 to TRBJ1-6; D gene ambiguous. This CDR3 is built from 15 residues. From germline, CDR1 is SGDLS and CDR2 YYNGEE. Trimming left V 0 bases short and J 2 bases short, with 6 bases between. This CDR3 is CASSVAGTYNSPLHF. In DNA form, the CDR3 reads TGTGCCAGCAGCGTAGCGGGGACCTATAATTCACCCCTCCACTTT.

This chain links TRBV5-6 with TRBJ1-1, with a tentative D call TRBD1 (6 bases). The CDR3 covers 16 residues. V was pared by 3 bases and J by 0 bases, with 15 bases between. CDR1 and CDR2 (germline): SGHDT, YYEEEE. CDR3 loop: CASSWERDNMNTEAFF. The CDR3 region has the DNA TGTGCCAGCAGCTGGGAAAGGGACAACATGAACACTGAAGCTTTCTTT.